Following are 25 T cell receptor beta chains from one sample sequenced in a study of shared clonotypes between healthy human individuals. Clones were read by immunoSEQ multiplex PCR, and TCRdb kept only the in-frame ones, dropping some. The sample consists of roughly 760,000 clones, around two thirds of them appearing once. The material sequenced was memory CD4+ T cells sorted from blood. The subset is: CD45RA-negative fraction. Every receptor here comes from a woman aged 25-40 years in good health.

The chain links TRBV11-2 to TRBJ2-2; 9 bases line up with TRBD2. This CDR3 spans 16 amino acids. Germline-derived CDR1 and CDR2 are SGHAT and FQNNGV. With V trimmed by 0 bases and J by 2 bases, 1 base remained unmatched. CDR3 sequence (DNA): TGTGCCAGCAGCTTAGAACTAGCGGGTAACACCGGGGAGCTGTTTTTT. It is translated as CASSLELAGNTGELFF.

The CDR3, as DNA: TGTGCCAGCAGTGAAGCTGCAGGAAATGGCTACACCTTC. Residues: CASSEAAGNGYTF. The J gene is TRBJ1-2, the V gene TRBV2; D is unresolved. This CDR3 has 13 residues. The V end was cut by 0 bases, the J end by 6 bases, with 8 bases between. The germline gives CDR1 SNHLY, CDR2 FYNNEI.

This clone was counted only a few times. The chain joins TRBV14 to TRBJ2-1, with 7 bases fitting TRBD2. The CDR3 has 14 amino acids. Germline V gene sequence: CDR1 SGHDN, CDR2 FVKESK. J lost 3 bases, V lost 1 base, and 0 bases had no gene match. The CDR3 loop reads CASSQGDYYNEQFF. The DNA of the CDR3 is TGTGCCAGCAGCCAAGGGGACTACTACAATGAGCAGTTCTTC.

This clone has at least ten counts. The chain links TRBV19 to TRBJ1-1; D gene ambiguous. The CDR3 is made up of 15 amino acids. Germline CDR1 is LNHDA and CDR2 is SQIVND (reference sequence). Trimming took off 5 bases at V and 1 base at J, with 14 bases between the two ends. CDR3 loop: CASSVGGSRNTEAFF. The CDR3 coding sequence is TGTGCCAGTAGTGTGGGAGGCTCAAGGAACACTGAAGCTTTCTTT.

DNA for the CDR3: TGTGCCAGCTCACCAAACTCCGCCTACGAGCAGTACTTC. The encoded protein is CASSPNSAYEQYF. V usage is TRBV18 and J usage is TRBJ2-7; D unclear. The germline V and J ends were trimmed by 2 bases and 2 bases, with 7 bases remaining between them. The CDR3 has 13 residues. Germline CDR1 and CDR2: KGHSH and LQKENI.

The CDR3 bases are TGTGCCAGTAGTACCCTCCGATCGAGTGGCTCCTACGAGCAGTACTTC. Residues: CASSTLRSSGSYEQYF. The chain employs TRBV19 and TRBJ2-7; D is unclear. The CDR3 is 16 amino acids. Trimming cost V 4 bases and J 0 bases, with 16 bases left between them. Germline CDR1 is LNHDA and CDR2 is SQIVND (reference sequence).

The chain joins TRBV29-1 to TRBJ2-1; tentative D call: TRBD2 (5 bases). The V and J ends lost 8 bases and 13 bases respectively, with 21 bases between them. This CDR3 comprises 12 residues. Germline V gene data show CDR1 as SQVTM and CDR2 as ANQGSEA. As DNA, the CDR3 is TGCAGCACCCACCTGTCCGGCGGGCTACAGTTCTTC. It encodes CSTHLSGGLQFF.

The chain links TRBV6-5 to TRBJ2-6; D gene uncertain. V was clipped by 2 bases and J by 0 bases, with 8 bases between them. CDR3 length equals 16 residues. Germline V gives CDR1 MNHEY, CDR2 SVGAGI. This chain's CDR3 is CASSYGRFSGANVLTF. In DNA, the CDR3 is TGTGCCAGCAGTTACGGCCGTTTCTCTGGGGCCAACGTCCTGACTTTC.

The chain couples TRBV10-1 to TRBJ2-5; 10 nucleotides match TRBD2. CDR1 is WNHNN and CDR2 is SYGVQD in the germline V gene (reference sequence). The trim removed 3 bases at V and 2 bases at J, leaving 9 bases unmatched. There are 17 residues in the CDR3. DNA for the CDR3: TGCGCCAGCAGTGAATGTAGACTAGCGGGCCGACAAGAGACCCAGTACTTC. Translating gives CASSECRLAGRQETQYF.

This clone has just a few counts. The chain uses TRBV7-9 and TRBJ2-5, with D possibly TRBD2 on 6 matching bases. Germline CDR1 is SEHNR and CDR2 is FQNEAQ (reference sequence). CDR3 size: 15 residues. Trimming stripped 6 bases from V and 2 bases from J, with 16 bases between. The CDR3 region is CASSPAGTYQETQYF. The CDR3 bases are TGTGCCAGCAGTCCCGCAGGGACTTATCAAGAGACCCAGTACTTC. Filled out from reference TRBV7-9 and TRBJ2-5, the complete variable domain reads DTGVSQNPRHKITKRGQNVTFRCDPISEHNRLYWYRQTLGQGPEFLTYFQNEAQLEKSRLLSDRFSAERPKGSFSTLEIQRTEQGDSAMYLCASSPAGTYQETQYFGPGTRLLVL.

This clone appeared many times. This chain links TRBV5-1 with TRBJ1-4; tentative D call: TRBD1 (6 bases). The CDR3 totals 15 residues. The V end was cut by 4 bases, the J end by 3 bases, with 13 bases between. Looked up from germline, CDR1 is SGHRS and CDR2 is YFSETQ. The CDR3 region is CASSPGRGPNEKLFF. The DNA for the CDR3 is TGCGCCAGCAGCCCTGGCAGGGGACCTAATGAAAAACTGTTTTTT.

The chain joins TRBV27 to TRBJ1-2; TRBD1 matches 9 bases. The CDR3 has 15 amino acids. The germline V gene has CDR1 MNHEY and CDR2 SMNVEV (reference sequence). The V gene end was trimmed by 5 bases and the J gene end by 4 bases; junction bases not matched to a gene: 8. In DNA form, the CDR3 reads TGTGCCAGCAGTGTGGGACAGGGTTTCGGCTATGGCTACACCTTC. It is translated as CASSVGQGFGYGYTF.

The rearrangement uses TRBV2 and TRBJ1-4; 8 positions match TRBD1. The CDR3 is made up of 14 amino acids. The germline V gene encodes CDR1 SNHLY and CDR2 FYNNEI. J lost 8 bases, V lost 5 bases, and 7 bases had no gene match. DNA for the CDR3: TGTGCCAGCAGTTTCGGACAGGGCGGAGAAAAACTGTTTTTT. Its protein product is CASSFGQGGEKLFF. The entire variable domain, with the rest obtained from reference TRBV2 and TRBJ1-4, is as follows: EPEVTQTPSHQVTQMGQEVILRCVPISNHLYFYWYRQILGQKVEFLVSFYNNEISEKSEIFDDQFSVERPDGSNFTLKIRSTKLEDSAMYFCASSFGQGGEKLFFGSGTQLSVL.

The CDR3 protein is CSAGTGTTDEQYF. The CDR3 DNA is TGCAGCGCCGGGACAGGGACTACGGACGAGCAGTACTTC. The rearrangement links TRBV29-1 to TRBJ2-7; TRBD1 agrees at 9 bases. CDR3 length: 13 amino acids. Germline lookup yields CDR1 SQVTM and CDR2 ANQGSEA. Unmatched junction bases numbered 9, after V lost 7 bases and J lost 5 bases.

The rearrangement links TRBV5-4 to TRBJ2-7; 9 bases line up with TRBD2. Germline V gene data show CDR1 as SGHNT and CDR2 as YYREEE (reference sequence). This CDR3 has 15 residues. V lost 4 bases, J lost 0 bases, and 5 bases stayed unmatched. The CDR3 loop reads CASSRTSVNSYEQYF. Here the CDR3 DNA reads TGTGCCAGCAGCCGGACTAGCGTGAACTCCTACGAGCAGTACTTC.

V gene TRBV28 combines with J gene TRBJ1-3, with D tentatively TRBD1 (5 bases). Germline-derived CDR1 and CDR2 are MDHEN and SYDVKM. Trimming took 7 bases from V and 4 from J, leaving 14 bases between them. This CDR3 is 14 amino acids long. The CDR3: CASNSWGGGNTIYF. The DNA for the CDR3 is TGTGCCAGCAACTCGTGGGGCGGGGGAAACACCATATATTTT.

As for this clone: Other DNA sequences in the same sample also yield this CDR3. This chain connects TRBV6-4 to TRBJ2-3, with no clear D. V lost 5 bases and J lost 6, with 6 bases in between. Germline values: CDR1 MRHNA, CDR2 SNTAGT. CDR3 length: 11 amino acids. The CDR3 spells CASSLGDTQYF. As DNA, the CDR3 is TGTGCCAGCAGTCTCGGGGATACGCAGTATTTT.

The table lists this clone with a few counts. The chain recombines TRBV9 with TRBJ2-3; no definite D call. Germline V gene sequence: CDR1 SGDLS, CDR2 YYNGEE. V dropped 4 bases and J dropped 5 bases, with 11 bases sitting between them. The CDR3 contains 13 residues. The CDR3 spells CASSPHWGDTQYF. CDR3 nucleotide sequence: TGTGCCAGCAGCCCCCATTGGGGAGATACGCAGTATTTT. Full variable domain (outside the CDR3, taken from reference TRBV9 and TRBJ2-3): DSGVTQTPKHLITATGQRVTLRCSPRSGDLSVYWYQQSLDQGLQFLIQYYNGEERAKGNILERFSAQQFPDLHSELNLSSLELGDSALYFCASSPHWGDTQYFGPGTRLTVL.

In nucleotides, the CDR3 is TGTGCCAGCAGCACCCTGGTCAGTCCCTACGAGCAGTACTTC. Translation: CASSTLVSPYEQYF. The chain recombines TRBV6-5 with TRBJ2-7; no clear D gene. Deletions cut 6 bases from V and 2 bases from J, with 14 bases between. The CDR3 has 14 residues. Germline V CDR1 and CDR2: MNHEY, SVGAGI.

This chain connects TRBV10-3 to TRBJ2-7, with D perhaps matching TRBD2 (5 bases). The CDR3 extends over 15 amino acids. V lost 0 bases and J 4 bases, leaving 13 bases between the germline ends. CDR1 and CDR2 (germline): ENHRY, SYGVKD. The CDR3 DNA reads TGTGCCATCAGTGAGTCTCAGGACTGGAGATACGAGCAGTACTTC. This sequence encodes CAISESQDWRYEQYF.

This clone has just a few counts. The chain employs TRBV25-1 and TRBJ2-5; D unresolved. Looked up from germline, CDR1 is MGHDK and CDR2 is SYGVNS. Trimming pared 6 bases from V and 4 bases from J, leaving 18 bases between. The CDR3 runs 15 residues. CDR3 residues: CASRGSVLLTETQYF. The DNA of the CDR3 is TGTGCCAGCAGAGGATCCGTCCTCCTAACAGAGACCCAGTACTTC.

The chain couples TRBV6-5 to TRBJ2-1, with D hard to call. Germline CDR1 reads MNHEY; CDR2 reads SVGAGI. The CDR3 consists of 14 residues. V was pared by 0 bases and J by 8 bases, with 11 bases between. CDR3 region: CASSYSAGRYEQFF. The CDR3 DNA reads TGTGCCAGCAGTTACTCGGCCGGACGTTATGAGCAGTTCTTC.

V and J are TRBV6-5 and TRBJ2-2, with D uncertain. V was trimmed by 8 bases and J by 2 bases, leaving 12 bases between them. This CDR3 has 14 residues. CDR1 and CDR2 from the germline V gene are MNHEY and SVGAGI. CDR3 region: CASWRQTNTGELFF. The CDR3 DNA reads as TGTGCCAGCTGGCGCCAGACCAACACCGGGGAGCTGTTTTTT.

A single count supports this clone. V gene TRBV5-1 combines with J gene TRBJ2-5, with TRBD1 identical over 7 bases. The CDR3 totals 15 residues. Germline assignment: CDR1 SGHRS and CDR2 YFSETQ. The J segment lost 0 bases and the V segment lost 5 bases, leaving 7 bases of the junction unmatched. This CDR3 reads CASRGPTGHQETQYF. CDR3 nucleotide sequence: TGCGCCAGCAGGGGGCCGACAGGGCACCAAGAGACCCAGTACTTC.

The chain carries TRBV7-2 and TRBJ2-7, with 9 nucleotides matching TRBD2. The CDR3 totals 15 residues. J lost 2 bases, V lost 2 bases, and 4 bases had no gene match. The germline gives CDR1 SGHTA, CDR2 FQGNSA. The CDR3 region is CASSLRLAEPYEQYF. CDR3 in DNA: TGTGCCAGCAGCTTAAGACTAGCGGAACCCTACGAGCAGTACTTC. Supplemented by reference TRBV7-2 and TRBJ2-7, the full variable domain reads GAGVSQSPSNKVTEKGKDVELRCDPISGHTALYWYRQSLGQGLEFLIYFQGNSAPDKSGLPSDRFSAERTGGSVSTLTIQRTQQEDSAVYLCASSLRLAEPYEQYFGPGTRLTVT.